The 16 T cell receptor beta chains reported below all come from one sample, sequenced in a study of shared clonotypes between healthy human individuals. Assay used: immunoSEQ multiplex PCR; TCRdb lists only in-frame clones, some missing. The top ten hold roughly 1.5% of the sample, which has about 1 million clones, 60% to 80% seen once. The sequenced sample consisted of memory CD4+ T cells sorted from blood. Described subset: CD45RA-negative fraction. All receptors come from a man younger than 35 in good health.

The chain combines TRBV9 with TRBJ1-4; D is uncertain. This CDR3 is 16 amino acids long. Germline CDR1 and CDR2: SGDLS and YYNGEE. Trimming removed 0 bases at V and 7 bases at J, with 16 bases between. The CDR3 sequence is CASSVDAGQKGEKLFF. The CDR3 bases are TGTGCCAGCAGCGTAGACGCGGGTCAAAAAGGTGAAAAACTGTTTTTT.

The CDR3 DNA is TGTGCAAGTCGCTTGGTATGCACAGATACGCAGTATTTT. This translates into CASRLVCTDTQYF. The chain employs TRBV12-2 and TRBJ2-3. TRBV12-2 represents a pseudogene. This CDR3 region has 13 residues.

This clone was observed a handful of times. The V and J genes are TRBV7-9 and TRBJ2-1; D is possibly TRBD1 or TRBD2 (5 bases each). V was clipped by 4 bases and J by 7 bases, with 14 bases between them. Germline CDR1 reads SEHNR; CDR2 reads FQNEAQ (reference sequence). This CDR3 is 14 amino acids long. The CDR3 bases are TGTGCCAGCAGCTACCGGGACCCCACGAATGAGCAGTTCTTC. Translating gives CASSYRDPTNEQFF.

The chain recombines TRBV12-5 with TRBJ1-6, with 9 bases that match TRBD1. Germline V gene lookup returns CDR1 LGHNT and CDR2 FRNRAP. The CDR3 extends over 16 amino acids. The J segment lost 8 bases and the V segment lost 3 bases, leaving 8 bases of the junction unmatched. CDR3 sequence (DNA): TGTGCTAGTGGTTTCTGGACGACAGGGGGTCATTCACCCCTCCACTTT. This gives the protein CASGFWTTGGHSPLHF.

In this sample, this clone turned up a few times. The chain combines TRBV19 with TRBJ1-1, with D tentatively TRBD1 (6 bases). Looked up from germline, CDR1 is LNHDA and CDR2 is SQIVND (reference sequence). This CDR3 contains 13 residues. The germline V and J ends were trimmed by 7 bases and 1 base, with 10 bases remaining between them. The CDR3 DNA reads TGTGCCAGTACCCCGACAGGGAACACTGAAGCTTTCTTT. Encoded protein: CASTPTGNTEAFF.

The chain is built from TRBV5-6 and TRBJ2-2, with 8 positions matching TRBD1. J gave up 7 bases and V 4 bases, and 9 bases lay outside the gene matches. The CDR3 spans 15 residues. Germline values: CDR1 SGHDT, CDR2 YYEEEE. The CDR3 sequence: CASSARTGFIGELFF. The CDR3 region has the DNA TGTGCCAGCAGCGCTAGGACAGGGTTTATCGGGGAGCTGTTTTTT.

For this clone: A much larger clone differs by one base, so this may be a read error. Other DNA sequences from this sample encode an identical CDR3 as well. V is TRBV5-6 and J is TRBJ2-3; no clear D. CDR1 SGHDT and CDR2 YYEEEE come from the germline V gene. Trimming stripped 2 bases from V and 4 bases from J, with 5 bases between. The CDR3 extends over 12 amino acids. CDR3 sequence: CASSLDPDTQYF. The CDR3 DNA reads TGTGCCAGCAGCTTAGACCCAGATACGCAGTATTTT.

J is TRBJ2-2 and V is TRBV4-1, with a weak D call TRBD1 (5 bases). V was clipped by 1 base and J by 4 bases, with 10 bases between them. Germline V lookup: CDR1 MGHRA, CDR2 YSYEKL. This CDR3 comprises 15 residues. This CDR3 is CASSQVPGPTGELFF. CDR3 nucleotides: TGCGCCAGCAGCCAAGTTCCAGGGCCCACCGGGGAGCTGTTTTTT.

The CDR3 DNA is TGTGCCCCCAGACAGCGGGAGGGCCCCAATGAGCAGTTCTTC. Its translation is CAPRQREGPNEQFF. The rearrangement uses TRBV30 and TRBJ2-1, with 10 bases lining up with TRBD2. CDR3 length: 14 residues. Germline V gene data show CDR1 as GTSNPN and CDR2 as SVGIG (reference sequence). V lost 8 bases and J lost 6; bases outside the gene matches: 10.

The chain combines TRBV21-1 with TRBJ2-7. TRBV21-1 is a listed pseudogene. The CDR3 spans 17 residues. The CDR3: CASSKDRARRPAYEQYF. The CDR3 DNA reads TGTGCCAGCAGCAAAGATCGGGCCCGTCGACCCGCCTACGAGCAGTACTTC.

This clone showed up just a few times. The CDR3 sequence is CASRINRGLGTEAFF. CDR3 nucleotides: TGTGCCAGCAGGATCAACAGGGGGCTGGGAACTGAAGCTTTCTTT. The chain has TRBV27 and TRBJ1-1; TRBD1 agrees at 9 bases. The length of the CDR3 is 15 residues. V shed 6 bases, J shed 5 bases, and the junction held 10 bases outside the gene matches. CDR1 and CDR2 (germline): MNHEY, SMNVEV (reference sequence).

V usage is TRBV7-3 and J usage is TRBJ2-5; the D is unclear. V lost 2 bases to trimming and J lost 2 bases, with 12 bases between them. CDR1 is SGHTA, CDR2 FQGTGA, per germline. The CDR3 loop spans 15 amino acids. CDR3 coding DNA: TGTGCCAGCAGCTTAGGCATCCAGCTGCAAGAGACCCAGTACTTC. It codes for CASSLGIQLQETQYF.

The CDR3 loop reads CASSPQASLEAVLNQPQHF. DNA for the CDR3: TGTGCCAGCAGCCCCCAGGCCAGCTTAGAGGCCGTCCTCAATCAGCCCCAGCATTTT. This chain joins TRBV7-2 and TRBJ1-5; D gene uncertain. Deletions cut 5 bases from V and 3 bases from J, with 26 bases between. Germline V gene sequence: CDR1 SGHTA, CDR2 FQGNSA. This CDR3 spans 19 amino acids.

The chain joins TRBV10-2 to TRBJ2-2, with 9 bases that match TRBD1. CDR1 WSHSY and CDR2 SAAADI come from the germline V gene. V was pared by 2 bases and J by 9 bases, with 10 bases of the junction left unmatched. The CDR3 is 16 amino acids. This CDR3 reads CASSEANRGRDRELFF. The CDR3 DNA reads TGCGCCAGCAGTGAGGCCAACAGGGGGCGGGACCGGGAGCTGTTTTTT.

The chain carries TRBV2 and TRBJ1-2; TRBD1 aligns across 7 bases. Losses at the gene ends were 0 bases for V and 7 bases for J; bases not matched to a gene: 2. From germline, CDR1 is SNHLY and CDR2 FYNNEI. This CDR3 is built from 13 residues. The CDR3 sequence: CASSEAPGGGYTF. The DNA for the CDR3 is TGTGCCAGCAGTGAAGCGCCAGGGGGTGGCTACACCTTC.

This clone was counted between two and nine times. The chain is built from TRBV2 and TRBJ2-1; D is unclear. Deletions cut 4 bases from V and 7 bases from J, with 11 bases between. This CDR3 spans 13 amino acids. Germline V gene sequence: CDR1 SNHLY, CDR2 FYNNEI. The CDR3 coding sequence is TGTGCCAGCAGTGTAAGCCGCCAAAATGAGCAGTTCTTC. Protein sequence: CASSVSRQNEQFF.